The next 26 T cell receptor beta chains were all read from a single sample in a study of control samples from healthy donors and cancer patients. The assay was immunoSEQ multiplex PCR, and TCRdb's table has in-frame clones only and misses some. The top ten hold less than 4.5% of the sample, which has about 130,000 clones, about 94% seen once. The specimen was blood. These TCRs come from a man aged 25-45 years in good health.

This sequence joins TRBV18 and TRBJ2-2; 10 bases line up with TRBD2. The V gene end was trimmed by 2 bases and the J gene end by 5 bases; junction bases not matched to a gene: 5. Per germline, CDR1 KGHSH and CDR2 LQKENI. The CDR3 is made up of 16 amino acids. CDR3 DNA sequence: TGTGCCAGCTCACCAGAGTTACTAGCGGGGACCGGGGAGCTGTTTTTT. It translates to CASSPELLAGTGELFF.

V usage is TRBV15 and J usage is TRBJ2-5, with D perhaps given as TRBD1 or TRBD2 (5 bases each). The germline V and J ends were trimmed by 6 bases and 4 bases, with 12 bases remaining between them. Germline CDR1 reads LNHNV; CDR2 reads YYDKDF (reference sequence). The CDR3 sequence is 13 residues long. The CDR3 protein is CATSFPGGETQYF. The CDR3 DNA reads as TGTGCCACCAGTTTCCCTGGGGGAGAGACCCAGTACTTC.

The chain employs TRBV27 and TRBJ1-5; TRBD1 might be the D (6 bases). This CDR3 is built from 14 residues. Trimming removed 2 bases at V and 5 bases at J, with 10 bases between. Germline assignment: CDR1 MNHEY and CDR2 SMNVEV (reference sequence). This CDR3 reads CASSLTGNYQPQHF. The DNA of the CDR3 is TGTGCCAGCAGTTTAACAGGGAATTATCAGCCCCAGCATTTT.

The chain links TRBV4-3 to TRBJ1-1, with 7 bases fitting TRBD1. Trimming cost V 1 base and J 6 bases; bases outside gene matches: 8. This CDR3 has 15 amino acids. The germline V gene has CDR1 LGHNA and CDR2 YSLEER. CDR3: CASSQGMTGRAEAFF. CDR3 DNA: TGCGCCAGCAGCCAAGGAATGACAGGGAGGGCTGAAGCTTTCTTT.

The chain recombines TRBV7-9 with TRBJ2-3; D gene unclear. Between the trimmed V and J ends, which lost 5 bases and 6 bases, there was a span of 15 bases. Germline V gives CDR1 SEHNR, CDR2 FQNEAQ (reference sequence). The CDR3 is made up of 14 amino acids. The CDR3 nucleotides are TGTGCCAGCAGCCATGTTGGGCCAGGCGATACGCAGTATTTT. Its translation: CASSHVGPGDTQYF.

This CDR3 is CAWSKTRREQFF. The CDR3 coding sequence is TGTGCCTGGAGCAAGACGAGGAGGGAGCAGTTCTTC. The chain is built from TRBV30 and TRBJ2-1; a weak D match, TRBD2 (5 bases). The germline V and J ends were trimmed by 3 bases and 10 bases, with 13 bases remaining between them. This CDR3 spans 12 amino acids. Germline V gives CDR1 GTSNPN, CDR2 SVGIG (reference sequence). The whole variable domain, filled in from reference TRBV30 and TRBJ2-1, reads SQTIHQWPATLVQPVGSPLSLECTVEGTSNPNLYWYRQAAGRGLQLLFYSVGIGQISSEVPQNLSASRPQDRQFILSSKKLLLSDSGFYLCAWSKTRREQFFGPGTRLTVL.

The chain links TRBV25-1 to TRBJ1-5; D ambiguous. There are 14 residues in the CDR3. CDR1 and CDR2 from the germline V gene are MGHDK and SYGVNS. V was cut by 3 bases and J by 11 bases, with 17 bases left in between. DNA for the CDR3: TGTGCCAGCAGTGACTCAAGAGGCCCCCGGACCCAGCATTTT. Its protein is CASSDSRGPRTQHF. Complete variable domain (other parts from reference TRBV25-1 and TRBJ1-5): EADIYQTPRYLVIGTGKKITLECSQTMGHDKMYWYQQDPGMELHLIHYSYGVNSTEKGDLSSESTVSRIRTEHFPLTLESARPSHTSQYLCASSDSRGPRTQHFGDGTRLSIL.

The CDR3: CASSEQGPQYSGANVLTF. The CDR3 DNA sequence: TGTGCCAGCAGCGAACAGGGCCCCCAATACTCTGGGGCCAACGTCCTGACTTTC. The rearrangement uses TRBV7-2 and TRBJ2-6, with a tentative D call TRBD1 (6 bases). The CDR3 consists of 18 residues. Germline lookup yields CDR1 SGHTA and CDR2 FQGNSA. V was clipped by 5 bases and J by 0 bases, with 17 bases between them.

The rearrangement uses TRBV7-2 and TRBJ1-2; possible D gene TRBD1, 5 bases. Trimming left V 2 bases short and J 8 bases short, with 21 bases between. Germline V gene lookup returns CDR1 SGHTA and CDR2 FQGNSA. The CDR3 length is 16 residues. CDR3 nucleotide sequence: TGTGCCAGCAGCTTATCAGGCTCAGGGCAGGGCGGGGGCTACACCTTC. Protein: CASSLSGSGQGGGYTF. The full variable domain, its missing parts supplied by reference TRBV7-2 and TRBJ1-2, is GAGVSQSPSNKVTEKGKDVELRCDPISGHTALYWYRQSLGQGLEFLIYFQGNSAPDKSGLPSDRFSAERTGGSVSTLTIQRTQQEDSAVYLCASSLSGSGQGGGYTFGSGTRLTVV.

The genes are TRBV12-5 and TRBJ2-3; D not resolved. In germline, CDR1 is LGHNT, CDR2 FRNRAP. The CDR3 has 14 residues. The V end was cut by 4 bases, the J end by 3 bases, with 11 bases between. CDR3 residues: CASGSTQFTDTQYF. Written as DNA, the CDR3 is TGTGCTAGTGGTTCCACACAGTTTACAGATACGCAGTATTTT. The full variable domain, rest sourced from reference TRBV12-5 and TRBJ2-3, is DARVTQTPRHKVTEMGQEVTMRCQPILGHNTVFWYRQTMMQGLELLAYFRNRAPLDDSGMPKDRFSAEMPDATLATLKIQPSEPRDSAVYFCASGSTQFTDTQYFGPGTRLTVL.

This clone has just one count. CDR3 coding DNA: TGTGCCAGCTCACCACCGGTGGGCAGCCCTCAGAACACTGAAGCTTTCTTT. The encoded protein is CASSPPVGSPQNTEAFF. The chain carries TRBV18 and TRBJ1-1, with D unresolved. Trimming stripped 0 bases from V and 1 base from J, with 15 bases between. The CDR3 totals 17 residues. Germline assignment: CDR1 KGHSH and CDR2 LQKENI.

This clone was detected once. The V gene is TRBV7-3, the J gene TRBJ2-1; D may match TRBD1 or TRBD2 (6 bases each). The germline CDR1 and CDR2 sequences are SGHTA and FQGTGA. V was clipped by 0 bases and J by 10 bases, with 13 bases between them. CDR3 length equals 14 residues. The CDR3 spells CASSLTGGGAEQFF. Written as DNA, the CDR3 is TGTGCCAGCAGCTTAACGGGGGGCGGCGCGGAGCAGTTCTTC.

The V and J genes are TRBV7-2 and TRBJ2-5; 12 nucleotides line up with TRBD2. CDR3 length equals 13 residues. CDR1 SGHTA and CDR2 FQGNSA come from the germline V gene. The V and J ends lost 1 base and 11 bases, in that order; junction bases with no gene match: 2. The CDR3 here is CASSLGGTSGQYF. In DNA form, the CDR3 reads TGTGCCAGCAGCTTAGGAGGGACTAGCGGGCAGTACTTC.

The rearrangement joins TRBV14 to TRBJ1-6; weak D call: TRBD1 (6 bases). CDR3 size: 13 residues. V lost 4 bases and J 10 bases, leaving 11 bases between the germline ends. Germline CDR1 is SGHDN and CDR2 is FVKESK. The CDR3 sequence is CASSRTDTSPLHF. The DNA of the CDR3 is TGTGCCAGCAGCCGGACAGACACCTCACCCCTCCACTTT.

The chain links TRBV19 to TRBJ2-3; 10 bases match TRBD2. Losses at the gene ends were 10 bases for V and 1 base for J; bases not matched to a gene: 2. The CDR3 loop spans 13 amino acids. Germline loops: CDR1 LNHDA, CDR2 SQIVND (reference sequence). CDR3 nucleotide sequence: TGTGCCACCGGACTAGCGGGCACAGATACGCAGTATTTT. Translation: CATGLAGTDTQYF.

This clone was seen a single time. As DNA, the CDR3 is TGTGCCAGCAGCTCTTTATCAGGGAACTATGGCTACACCTTC. Its translation: CASSSLSGNYGYTF. The genes are TRBV5-6 and TRBJ1-2; the D gene is possibly TRBD1 (5 bases). Germline values: CDR1 SGHDT, CDR2 YYEEEE. Trimming removed 3 bases at V and 2 bases at J, with 11 bases between. The CDR3 runs to 14 residues. The whole variable domain, remainder taken from reference TRBV5-6 and TRBJ1-2, is DAGVTQSPTHLIKTRGQQVTLRCSPKSGHDTVSWYQQALGQGPQFIFQYYEEEERQRGNFPDRFSGHQFPNYSSELNVNALLLGDSALYLCASSSLSGNYGYTFGSGTRLTVV.

This chain joins TRBV30 and TRBJ1-1; possibly TRBD1 for D (5 bases). The length of the CDR3 is 15 residues. V was cut by 5 bases and J by 5 bases, with 21 bases left in between. Looked up from germline, CDR1 is GTSNPN and CDR2 is SVGIG (reference sequence). CDR3 coding DNA: TGTGCCTGGGCCCCTTACGACGGGGCGAGGACTGAAGCTTTCTTT. Its protein is CAWAPYDGARTEAFF. Full variable domain (rest looked up from reference TRBV30 and TRBJ1-1): SQTIHQWPATLVQPVGSPLSLECTVEGTSNPNLYWYRQAAGRGLQLLFYSVGIGQISSEVPQNLSASRPQDRQFILSSKKLLLSDSGFYLCAWAPYDGARTEAFFGQGTRLTVV.

This chain connects TRBV10-1 to TRBJ1-1; the D is unclear. Germline CDR1 and CDR2: WNHNN and SYGVQD (reference sequence). V was pared by 4 bases and J by 0 bases, with 12 bases between. This CDR3 is built from 15 residues. The CDR3 loop reads CASSVSRSMNTEAFF. The CDR3 nucleotides are TGCGCCAGCAGTGTGAGTCGGAGCATGAACACTGAAGCTTTCTTT.

The chain uses TRBV5-1 and TRBJ2-2; TRBD1 aligns across 9 bases. J gave up 5 bases and V 5 bases, and 7 bases lay outside the gene matches. The CDR3 is 15 residues long. Looked up from germline, CDR1 is SGHRS and CDR2 is YFSETQ. CDR3 amino acids: CASRPTGGETGELFF. The DNA of the CDR3 is TGCGCCAGCAGACCGACAGGGGGGGAAACCGGGGAGCTGTTTTTT.

The V and J genes are TRBV13 and TRBJ2-1; no definite D call. The V gene's germline CDR1 is PRHDT and CDR2 FYEKMQ (reference sequence). Trimming took off 4 bases at V and 6 bases at J, with 10 bases between the two ends. CDR3 length equals 13 residues. The CDR3 loop is CASSSPVTNEQFF. The CDR3 nucleotides are TGTGCCAGCAGCTCCCCAGTTACCAATGAGCAGTTCTTC.

This clone was found once. The chain combines TRBV11-2 with TRBJ2-1; unclear D gene. The CDR3 covers 12 residues. Trimming pared 2 bases from V and 12 bases from J, leaving 11 bases between. Germline CDR1 SGHAT, CDR2 FQNNGV. CDR3 DNA sequence: TGTGCCAGCAGCTTATTAGGTTCTGCGCAGTTCTTC. This encodes CASSLLGSAQFF.

The chain recombines TRBV10-3 with TRBJ2-7; the D gene is possibly TRBD1 (5 bases). Germline assignment: CDR1 ENHRY and CDR2 SYGVKD. The length of the CDR3 is 13 residues. Deletions cut 3 bases from V and 1 base from J, with 7 bases between. The CDR3 DNA reads as TGTGCCATCAGTGAAGGGGTTTCCTACGAGCAGTACTTC. Protein product: CAISEGVSYEQYF.

The chain is built from TRBV2 and TRBJ1-4, with TRBD1 matching 9 bases. Looked up from germline, CDR1 is SNHLY and CDR2 is FYNNEI. Trimming removed 4 bases from V and 7 bases from J; junction bases left unmatched: 4. This CDR3 contains 14 residues. The CDR3 spells CASSAGTGTEKLFF. CDR3 sequence (DNA): TGTGCCAGCAGTGCCGGGACAGGGACTGAAAAACTGTTTTTT. The full variable domain, with the rest looked up from reference TRBV2 and TRBJ1-4, is EPEVTQTPSHQVTQMGQEVILRCVPISNHLYFYWYRQILGQKVEFLVSFYNNEISEKSEIFDDQFSVERPDGSNFTLKIRSTKLEDSAMYFCASSAGTGTEKLFFGSGTQLSVL.

V gene TRBV4-3 combines with J gene TRBJ1-3, with D hard to call. V dropped 2 bases and J dropped 1 base, with 15 bases sitting between them. CDR3 length: 17 residues. CDR1 is LGHNA and CDR2 is YSLEER in the germline V gene. In nucleotides, the CDR3 is TGCGCCAGCAGCCAATTAACGGATCCTCGGTCTGGAAACACCATATATTTT. This encodes CASSQLTDPRSGNTIYF.

This chain connects TRBV19 to TRBJ2-7; no clear D gene. Looked up from germline, CDR1 is LNHDA and CDR2 is SQIVND (reference sequence). The CDR3 has 13 residues. V dropped 3 bases and J dropped 7 bases, with 13 bases sitting between them. CDR3 sequence reads: CASSIYLSPEQYF. In nucleotides, the CDR3 is TGTGCCAGTAGTATCTATCTGAGTCCAGAGCAGTACTTC.

The V and J genes are TRBV14 and TRBJ2-2, with 9 bases fitting TRBD1. V was clipped by 2 bases and J by 5 bases; unmatched bases: 12. This CDR3 contains 18 residues. Germline lookup yields CDR1 SGHDN and CDR2 FVKESK. The CDR3 protein is CASSQQFLGQGYTGELFF. CDR3 DNA sequence: TGTGCCAGCAGCCAACAATTTCTGGGACAGGGATATACCGGGGAGCTGTTTTTT.